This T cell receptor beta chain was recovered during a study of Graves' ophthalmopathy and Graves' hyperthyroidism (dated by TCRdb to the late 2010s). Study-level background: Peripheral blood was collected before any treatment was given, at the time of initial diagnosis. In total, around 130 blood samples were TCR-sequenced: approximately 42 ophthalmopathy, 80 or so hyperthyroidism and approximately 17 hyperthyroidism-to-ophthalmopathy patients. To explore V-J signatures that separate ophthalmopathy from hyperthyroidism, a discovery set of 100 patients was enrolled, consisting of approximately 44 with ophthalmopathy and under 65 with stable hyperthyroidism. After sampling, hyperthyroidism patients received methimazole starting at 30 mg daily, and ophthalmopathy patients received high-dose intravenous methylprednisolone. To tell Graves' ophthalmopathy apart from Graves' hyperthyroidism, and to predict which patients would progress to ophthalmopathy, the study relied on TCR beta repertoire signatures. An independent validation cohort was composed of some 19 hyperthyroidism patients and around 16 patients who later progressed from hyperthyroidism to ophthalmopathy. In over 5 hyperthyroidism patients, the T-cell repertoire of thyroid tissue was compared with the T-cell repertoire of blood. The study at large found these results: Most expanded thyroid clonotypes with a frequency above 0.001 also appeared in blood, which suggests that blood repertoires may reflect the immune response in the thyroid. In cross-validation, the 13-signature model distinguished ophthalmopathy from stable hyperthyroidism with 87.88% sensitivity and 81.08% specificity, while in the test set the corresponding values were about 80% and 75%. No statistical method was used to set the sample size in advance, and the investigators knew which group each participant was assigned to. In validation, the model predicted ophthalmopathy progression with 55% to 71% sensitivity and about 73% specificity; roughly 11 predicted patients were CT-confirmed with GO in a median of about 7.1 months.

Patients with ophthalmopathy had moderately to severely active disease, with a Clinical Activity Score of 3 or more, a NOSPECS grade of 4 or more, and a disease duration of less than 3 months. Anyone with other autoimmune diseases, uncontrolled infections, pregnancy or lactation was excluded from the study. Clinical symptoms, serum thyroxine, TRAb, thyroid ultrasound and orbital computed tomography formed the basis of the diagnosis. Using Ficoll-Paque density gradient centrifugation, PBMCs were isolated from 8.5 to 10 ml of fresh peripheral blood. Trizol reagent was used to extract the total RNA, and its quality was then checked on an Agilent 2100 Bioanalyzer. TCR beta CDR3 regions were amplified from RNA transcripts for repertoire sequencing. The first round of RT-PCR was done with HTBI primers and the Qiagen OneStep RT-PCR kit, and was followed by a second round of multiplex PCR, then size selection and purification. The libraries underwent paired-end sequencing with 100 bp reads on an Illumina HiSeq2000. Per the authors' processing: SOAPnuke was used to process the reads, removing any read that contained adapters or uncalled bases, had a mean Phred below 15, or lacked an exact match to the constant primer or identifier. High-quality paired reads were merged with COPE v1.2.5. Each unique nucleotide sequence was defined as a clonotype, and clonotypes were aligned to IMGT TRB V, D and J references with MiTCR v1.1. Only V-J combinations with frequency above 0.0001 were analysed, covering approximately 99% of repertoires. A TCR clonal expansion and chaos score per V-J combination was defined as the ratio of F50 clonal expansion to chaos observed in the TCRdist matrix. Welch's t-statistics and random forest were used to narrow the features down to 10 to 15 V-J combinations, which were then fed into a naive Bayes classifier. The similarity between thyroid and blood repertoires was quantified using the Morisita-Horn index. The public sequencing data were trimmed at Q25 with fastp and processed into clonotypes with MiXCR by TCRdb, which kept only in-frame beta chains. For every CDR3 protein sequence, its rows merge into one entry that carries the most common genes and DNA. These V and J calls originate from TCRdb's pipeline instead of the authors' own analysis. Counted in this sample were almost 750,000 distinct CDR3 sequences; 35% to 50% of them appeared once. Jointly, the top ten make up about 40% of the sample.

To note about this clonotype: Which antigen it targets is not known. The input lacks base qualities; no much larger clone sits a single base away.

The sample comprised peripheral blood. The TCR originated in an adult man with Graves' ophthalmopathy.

Here the CDR3 is given as CSARKGGVGYGYTF. The nucleotide sequence reads TGCAGTGCTAGAAAAGGGGGCGTCGGCTATGGCTACACCTTC. The chain couples TRBV20-1 to TRBJ1-2, with 7 middle bases fitting TRBD1. The germline V gene (reference sequence) gives CDR1 as DFQATT and CDR2 as SNEGSKA. Trimming takes 2 bases off V and 4 bases off J; junction bases not matched to a gene: 7. Inclusive of the bounding cysteine and phenylalanine, the CDR3 is 14 residues long. The only DNA kept is the CDR3, 42 bases in frame from the first base.